This TCR beta chain is from a study of shared clonotypes between healthy human individuals. Here immunoSEQ multiplex PCR was the method, and the copy in TCRdb shows in-frame clones only, minus some. The sample lists 550,000 to 600,000 clones; around 76% were seen once. Material for sequencing was PBMCs. The receptor was isolated from a woman in her 40s in good health. Some clones in this sample may be carry-over from other donors' samples.

Written as DNA, the CDR3 is TGTGCCAGCAAGCGTGGAGGCCAGGGAAACACCATATATTTT. It translates to CASKRGGQGNTIYF. The chain joins TRBV2 to TRBJ1-3, with unresolved D. V lost 7 bases and J lost 4, with 14 bases in between. CDR3 length: 14 amino acids. Germline assignment: CDR1 SNHLY and CDR2 FYNNEI.